The clone carrying this T cell receptor (beta chain) was counted at least ten times. Its cognate antigen is unknown. J gave up 3 bases and V 1 base, and 6 bases lay outside the gene matches. CDR3 size: 17 residues. The germline gives CDR1 LGHDT, CDR2 YNNKEL (reference sequence). These data belong to a study of T-cell memory formation after mild COVID-19. Study findings and constraints: Whereas later expanders leaned CD4+, clones contracting day 15 to 85 showed a balanced CD4/CD8 makeup. Detection of some responders pre-infection suggested pre-existing cross-reactive memory T cells participated. Those CD4+ clones that contracted were mainly in CM and EM (CD8+ ones in EMRA).

TCR alpha and TCR beta cDNA libraries with sample barcodes and UMIs came from 5'RACE using constant-segment primers. MiXCR, run by TCRdb on the 5' RACE reads, gives a single entry per CDR3 protein. The sample yields roughly 180,000 distinct CDR3 sequences, roughly 12% seen once. This chain links TRBV3-1 with TRBJ2-5; TRBD2 matches at 12 bases. The receptor was isolated from a man between 18 and 35 years old who had mild COVID-19 (a few samples of this study predate the infection). Cell type and time point are not known. Sequenced input: PBMCs or a T cell subset sorted from them (not recorded which). The CDR3 loop reads CASSQGATSGGEETQYF. As DNA, the CDR3 is TGTGCCAGCAGCCAAGGTGCGACTAGCGGGGGAGAAGAGACCCAGTACTTC.